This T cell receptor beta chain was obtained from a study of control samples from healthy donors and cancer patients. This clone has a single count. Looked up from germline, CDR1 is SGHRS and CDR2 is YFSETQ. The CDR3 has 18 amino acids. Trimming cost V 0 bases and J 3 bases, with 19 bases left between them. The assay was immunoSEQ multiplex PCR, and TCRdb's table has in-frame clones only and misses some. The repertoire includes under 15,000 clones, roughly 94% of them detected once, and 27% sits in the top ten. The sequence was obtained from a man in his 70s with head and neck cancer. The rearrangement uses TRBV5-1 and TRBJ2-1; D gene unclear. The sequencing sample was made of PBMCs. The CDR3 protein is CASSLGGRSVTFYNEQFF. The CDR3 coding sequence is TGCGCCAGCAGCTTGGGTGGGCGAAGTGTTACCTTCTACAATGAGCAGTTCTTC.